The 10 T cell receptor beta chains below come from one sample, sequenced in a study of cytomegalovirus exposure and HLA in healthy donors. PCR employed 60 Vbeta and 13 Jbeta primers. Profiling relied on immunoSEQ multiplex PCR, and the TCRdb table lists in-frame clones only, not all of them. This sample's table reports 200,000 or so clones. The material sequenced was PBMCs. Every receptor here comes from a boy aged 5-17 years in good health and CMV-seronegative.

The chain links TRBV6-5 to TRBJ1-5, with D possibly matching TRBD1 (6 bases). The CDR3 totals 14 residues. The germline V and J ends were trimmed by 6 bases and 2 bases, with 11 bases remaining between them. CDR1 is MNHEY and CDR2 is SVGAGI in the germline V gene. The CDR3 nucleotides read TGTGCCAGCAGGACGGGACAAGGCAATCAGCCCCAGCATTTT. As protein: CASRTGQGNQPQHF.

The CDR3 region has the DNA TGCGCCAGCAGCCAAGAGCGGTCCAGGGCCCAGTACTTC. Translation gives CASSQERSRAQYF. The chain links TRBV4-3 to TRBJ2-5; a weak D match, TRBD1 (5 bases). Germline V gives CDR1 LGHNA, CDR2 YSLEER. Trimming took off 0 bases at V and 9 bases at J, with 11 bases between the two ends. The CDR3 covers 13 residues.

The chain joins TRBV4-3 to TRBJ1-1, with 9 bases lining up with TRBD1. V dropped 0 bases and J dropped 8; count of bases not matched to a gene: 13. This CDR3 is 17 amino acids long. Germline values: CDR1 LGHNA, CDR2 YSLEER. CDR3 sequence reads: CASSQEGSGTGKREAFF. CDR3 DNA sequence: TGCGCCAGCAGCCAAGAGGGCTCCGGGACAGGGAAGAGAGAAGCTTTCTTT.

This chain joins TRBV27 and TRBJ2-7, with 8 bases aligning to TRBD1. Trimming removed 6 bases from V and 4 bases from J; junction bases left unmatched: 8. The CDR3 is 14 residues long. Germline V gene lookup returns CDR1 MNHEY and CDR2 SMNVEV (reference sequence). The chain's CDR3 is CASRTPTGDYEQYF. The CDR3 nucleotides read TGTGCCAGCAGGACACCGACAGGGGATTACGAGCAGTACTTC.

The V gene is TRBV14, the J gene TRBJ2-1, with 9 nucleotides matching TRBD2. Germline loops: CDR1 SGHDN, CDR2 FVKESK. This CDR3 contains 13 residues. Trimming removed 1 base from V and 15 bases from J; junction bases left unmatched: 7. DNA for the CDR3: TGTGCCAGCAGCCAAGCTAGCGGGGAAACTGGGTTCTTC. As protein: CASSQASGETGFF.

The chain joins TRBV30 to TRBJ2-1, with TRBD1 identical over 11 bases. CDR1 is GTSNPN and CDR2 is SVGIG in the germline V gene (reference sequence). This CDR3 region has 16 residues. Trimming removed 2 bases from V and 15 bases from J; junction bases left unmatched: 18. The CDR3 DNA sequence: TGTGCCTGGAGTCTATGGAGGGACAGGGGGGCCGGGTACCCGTTCTTC. It specifies CAWSLWRDRGAGYPFF. Looking up the rest from reference TRBV30 and TRBJ2-1 gives the full variable domain: SQTIHQWPATLVQPVGSPLSLECTVEGTSNPNLYWYRQAAGRGLQLLFYSVGIGQISSEVPQNLSASRPQDRQFILSSKKLLLSDSGFYLCAWSLWRDRGAGYPFFGPGTRLTVL.

This rearrangement joins TRBV29-1 to TRBJ1-1, with D uncertain. The CDR3 length is 12 residues. Germline lookup yields CDR1 SQVTM and CDR2 ANQGSEA. V was trimmed by 3 bases and J by 1 base, leaving 6 bases between them. The CDR3 DNA sequence: TGCAGCGTTGAGGAGGCGAACACTGAAGCTTTCTTT. Protein: CSVEEANTEAFF.

The chain couples TRBV7-9 to TRBJ1-6, with D unresolved. The V gene lost 1 base and the J gene lost 6 bases, with 7 bases spanning the gap. CDR1 is SEHNR and CDR2 is FQNEAQ in the germline V gene (reference sequence). CDR3 length: 14 amino acids. Here the CDR3 reads CASSLEQTNSPLHF. The CDR3 nucleotides read TGTGCCAGCAGCTTAGAACAGACTAATTCACCCCTCCACTTT.

V usage is TRBV5-4 and J usage is TRBJ2-5, with D possibly TRBD1 on 7 matching bases. The germline V gene encodes CDR1 SGHNT and CDR2 YYREEE (reference sequence). The CDR3 is 15 amino acids. Trimming cost V 4 bases and J 5 bases, with 18 bases left between them. Here the CDR3 DNA reads TGTGCCAGCAGCCCAGGCGGGGCACAGGGGGAGACCCAGTACTTC. Residues: CASSPGGAQGETQYF.

J is TRBJ1-1 and V is TRBV5-4, with 7 bases that match TRBD1. The junction had 0 bases not matched to a gene; V was cut back by 4 bases and J by 0 bases. Germline V gene data show CDR1 as SGHNT and CDR2 as YYREEE (reference sequence). The CDR3 is made up of 13 amino acids. CDR3 loop: CASSGTVNTEAFF. The CDR3 nucleotides read TGTGCCAGCAGCGGGACAGTGAACACTGAAGCTTTCTTT.